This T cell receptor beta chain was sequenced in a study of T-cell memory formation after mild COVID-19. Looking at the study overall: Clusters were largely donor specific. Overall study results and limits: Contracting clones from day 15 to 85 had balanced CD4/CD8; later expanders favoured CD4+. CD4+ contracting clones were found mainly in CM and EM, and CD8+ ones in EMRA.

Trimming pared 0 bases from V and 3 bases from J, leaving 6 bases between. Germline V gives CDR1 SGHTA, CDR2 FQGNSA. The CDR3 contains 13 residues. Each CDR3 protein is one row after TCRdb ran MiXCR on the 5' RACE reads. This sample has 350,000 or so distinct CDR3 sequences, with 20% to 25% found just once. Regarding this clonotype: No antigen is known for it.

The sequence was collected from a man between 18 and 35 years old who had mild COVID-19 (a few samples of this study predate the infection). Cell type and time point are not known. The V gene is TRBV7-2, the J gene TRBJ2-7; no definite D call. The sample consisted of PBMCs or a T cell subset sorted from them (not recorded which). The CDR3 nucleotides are TGTGCCAGCAGCTTAGCTCGGTACTACGAGCAGTACGTC. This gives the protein CASSLARYYEQYV.